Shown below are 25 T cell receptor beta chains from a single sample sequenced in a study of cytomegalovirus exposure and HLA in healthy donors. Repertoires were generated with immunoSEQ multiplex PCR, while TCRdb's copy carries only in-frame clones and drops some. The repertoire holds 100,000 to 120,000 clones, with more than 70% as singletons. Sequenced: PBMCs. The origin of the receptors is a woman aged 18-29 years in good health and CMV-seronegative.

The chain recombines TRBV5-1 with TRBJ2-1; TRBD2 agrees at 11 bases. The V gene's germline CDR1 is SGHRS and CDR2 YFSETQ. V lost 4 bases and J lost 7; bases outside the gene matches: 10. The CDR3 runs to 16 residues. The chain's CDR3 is CASSPIAGGPWNEQFF. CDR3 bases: TGCGCCAGCAGCCCGATAGCGGGGGGGCCATGGAATGAGCAGTTCTTC.

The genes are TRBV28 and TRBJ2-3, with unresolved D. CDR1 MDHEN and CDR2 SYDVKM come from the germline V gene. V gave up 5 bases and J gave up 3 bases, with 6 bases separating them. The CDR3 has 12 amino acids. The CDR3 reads CASSAGTDTQYF. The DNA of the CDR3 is TGTGCCAGCAGTGCAGGAACAGATACGCAGTATTTT.

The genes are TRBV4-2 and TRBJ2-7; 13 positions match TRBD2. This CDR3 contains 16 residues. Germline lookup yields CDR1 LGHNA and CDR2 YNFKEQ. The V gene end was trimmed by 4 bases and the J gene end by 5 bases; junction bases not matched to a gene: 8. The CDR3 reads CASSPPRTSGSNEQYF. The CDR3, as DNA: TGTGCCAGCAGCCCCCCCAGGACTAGCGGGAGCAACGAGCAGTACTTC.

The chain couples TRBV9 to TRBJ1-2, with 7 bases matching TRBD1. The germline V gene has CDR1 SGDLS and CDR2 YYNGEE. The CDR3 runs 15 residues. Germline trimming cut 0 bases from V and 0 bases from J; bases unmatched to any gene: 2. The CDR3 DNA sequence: TGTGCCAGCAGCGTAGCAGGGGGGTCTAACTATGGCTACACCTTC. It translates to CASSVAGGSNYGYTF.

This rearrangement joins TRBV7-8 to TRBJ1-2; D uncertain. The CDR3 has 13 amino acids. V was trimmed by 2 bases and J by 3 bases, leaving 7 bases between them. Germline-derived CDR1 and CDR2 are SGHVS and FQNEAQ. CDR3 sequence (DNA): TGTGCCAGCAGCTTAACTGAGTACTATGGCTACACCTTC. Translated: CASSLTEYYGYTF. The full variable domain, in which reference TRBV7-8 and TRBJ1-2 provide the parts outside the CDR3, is GAGVSQSPRYKVAKRGQDVALRCDPISGHVSLFWYQQALGQGPEFLTYFQNEAQLDKSGLPSDRFFAERPEGSVSTLKIQRTQQEDSAVYLCASSLTEYYGYTFGSGTRLTVV.

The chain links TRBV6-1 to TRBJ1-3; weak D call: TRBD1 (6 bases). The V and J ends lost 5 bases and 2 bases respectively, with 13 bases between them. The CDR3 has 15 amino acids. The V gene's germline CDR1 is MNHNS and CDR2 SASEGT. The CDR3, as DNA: TGTGCCAGCAGTCCGTACGCAGGGGCTGGAAACACCATATATTTT. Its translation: CASSPYAGAGNTIYF.

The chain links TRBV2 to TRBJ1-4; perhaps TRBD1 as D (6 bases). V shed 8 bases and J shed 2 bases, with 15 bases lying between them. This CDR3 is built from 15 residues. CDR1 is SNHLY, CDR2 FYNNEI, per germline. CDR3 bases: TGTGCCAGCCGTCGACAGGAGGCGACTAATGAAAAACTGTTTTTT. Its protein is CASRRQEATNEKLFF. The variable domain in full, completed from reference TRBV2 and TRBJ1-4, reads EPEVTQTPSHQVTQMGQEVILRCVPISNHLYFYWYRQILGQKVEFLVSFYNNEISEKSEIFDDQFSVERPDGSNFTLKIRSTKLEDSAMYFCASRRQEATNEKLFFGSGTQLSVL.

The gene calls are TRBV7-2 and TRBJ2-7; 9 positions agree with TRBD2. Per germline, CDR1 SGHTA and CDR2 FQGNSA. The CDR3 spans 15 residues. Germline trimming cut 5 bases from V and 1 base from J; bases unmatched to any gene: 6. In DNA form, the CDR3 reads TGTGCCAGCAGCCGTAGCGGGGGCCGGTCCTACGAGCAGTACTTC. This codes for CASSRSGGRSYEQYF.

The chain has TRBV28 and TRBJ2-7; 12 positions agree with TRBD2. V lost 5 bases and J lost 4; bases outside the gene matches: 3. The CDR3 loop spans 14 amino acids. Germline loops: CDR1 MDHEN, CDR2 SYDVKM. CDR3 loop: CASSRLAGGYEQYF. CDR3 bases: TGTGCCAGCAGTCGTCTAGCGGGAGGGTACGAGCAGTACTTC.

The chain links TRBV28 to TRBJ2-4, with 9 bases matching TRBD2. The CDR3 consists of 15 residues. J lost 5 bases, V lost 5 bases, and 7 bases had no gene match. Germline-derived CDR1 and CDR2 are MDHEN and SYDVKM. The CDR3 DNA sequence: TGTGCCAGCAGTCTAGCGGGGACCCGCCAAAACATTCAGTACTTC. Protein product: CASSLAGTRQNIQYF.

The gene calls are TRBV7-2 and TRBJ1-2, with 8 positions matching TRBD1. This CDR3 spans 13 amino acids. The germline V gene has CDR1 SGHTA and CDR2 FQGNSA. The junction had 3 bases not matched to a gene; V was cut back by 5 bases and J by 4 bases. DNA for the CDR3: TGTGCCAGCAGCGCCGGACAGGGCTATGGCTACACCTTC. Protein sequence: CASSAGQGYGYTF.

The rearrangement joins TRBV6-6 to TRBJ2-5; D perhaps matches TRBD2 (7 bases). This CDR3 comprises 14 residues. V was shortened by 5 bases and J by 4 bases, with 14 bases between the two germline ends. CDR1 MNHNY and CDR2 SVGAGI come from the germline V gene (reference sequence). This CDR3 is CASSRKGGGETQYF. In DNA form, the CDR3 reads TGTGCCAGCAGTAGAAAAGGGGGGGGAGAGACCCAGTACTTC.

CDR3 protein: CATSRAEGFSYEQYF. CDR3 sequence (DNA): TGTGCCACCAGCCGGGCAGAGGGATTCTCCTACGAGCAGTACTTC. The chain carries TRBV15 and TRBJ2-7, with a possible D match to TRBD2 (5 bases). V was trimmed by 5 bases and J by 0 bases, leaving 14 bases between them. The CDR3 sequence is 15 residues long. The germline CDR1 and CDR2 sequences are LNHNV and YYDKDF (reference sequence).

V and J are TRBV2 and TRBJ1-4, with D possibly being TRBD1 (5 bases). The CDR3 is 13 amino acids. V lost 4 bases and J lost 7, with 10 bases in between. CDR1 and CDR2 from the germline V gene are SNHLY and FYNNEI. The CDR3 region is CASSGGLSEKLFF. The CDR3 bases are TGTGCCAGCAGTGGGGGCTTAAGTGAAAAACTGTTTTTT.

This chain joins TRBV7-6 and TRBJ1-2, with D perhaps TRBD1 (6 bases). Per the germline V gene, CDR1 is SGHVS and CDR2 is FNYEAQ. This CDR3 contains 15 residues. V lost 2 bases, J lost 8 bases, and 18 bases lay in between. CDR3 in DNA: TGTGCCAGCAGCTTAAATCCTACGGGGGGGGGCGGCTACACCTTC. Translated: CASSLNPTGGGGYTF.

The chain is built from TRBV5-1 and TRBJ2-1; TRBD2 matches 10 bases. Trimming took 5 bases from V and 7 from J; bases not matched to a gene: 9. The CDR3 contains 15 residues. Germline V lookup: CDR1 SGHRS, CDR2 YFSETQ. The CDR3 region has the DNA TGCGCCAGCAGTCCGACTAGCGGGTCGTTAAATGAGCAGTTCTTC. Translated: CASSPTSGSLNEQFF.

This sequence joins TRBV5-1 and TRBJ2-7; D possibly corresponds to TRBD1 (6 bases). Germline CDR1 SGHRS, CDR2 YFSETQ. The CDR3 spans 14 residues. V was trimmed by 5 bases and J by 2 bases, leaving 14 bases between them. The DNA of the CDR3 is TGCGCCAGCAGTCATCCGGGACAAACCTACGAGCAGTACTTC. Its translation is CASSHPGQTYEQYF.

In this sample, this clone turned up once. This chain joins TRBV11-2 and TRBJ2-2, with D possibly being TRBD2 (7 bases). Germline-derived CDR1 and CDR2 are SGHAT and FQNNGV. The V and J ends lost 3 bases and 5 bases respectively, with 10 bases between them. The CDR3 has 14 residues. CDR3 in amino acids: CASSFRGATGELFF. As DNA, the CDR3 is TGTGCCAGCAGCTTTCGGGGGGCTACCGGGGAGCTGTTTTTT.

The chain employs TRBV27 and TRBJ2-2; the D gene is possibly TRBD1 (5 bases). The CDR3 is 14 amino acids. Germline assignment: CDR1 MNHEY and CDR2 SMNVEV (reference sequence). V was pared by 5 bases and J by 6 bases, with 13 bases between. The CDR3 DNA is TGTGCCAGCAGTGACTGGGGCCCGGCCGGGGAGCTGTTTTTT. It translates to CASSDWGPAGELFF.

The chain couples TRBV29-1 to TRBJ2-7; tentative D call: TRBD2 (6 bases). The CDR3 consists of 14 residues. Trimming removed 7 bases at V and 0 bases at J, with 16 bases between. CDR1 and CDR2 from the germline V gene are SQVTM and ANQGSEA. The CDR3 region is CSAILGTVSYEQYF. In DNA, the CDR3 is TGCAGCGCAATATTGGGGACTGTCTCCTACGAGCAGTACTTC.

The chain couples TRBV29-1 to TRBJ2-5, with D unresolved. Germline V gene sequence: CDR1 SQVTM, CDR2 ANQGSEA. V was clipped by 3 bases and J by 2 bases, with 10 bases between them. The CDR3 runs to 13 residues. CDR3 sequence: CSVEVGAQETQYF. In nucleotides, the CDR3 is TGCAGCGTTGAGGTTGGAGCGCAAGAGACCCAGTACTTC.

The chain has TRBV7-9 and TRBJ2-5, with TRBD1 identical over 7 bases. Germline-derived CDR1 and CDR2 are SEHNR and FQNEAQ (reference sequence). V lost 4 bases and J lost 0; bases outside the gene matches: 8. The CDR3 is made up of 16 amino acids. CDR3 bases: TGTGCCAGCAGCTCACCCCTGGACAGGAACCAAGAGACCCAGTACTTC. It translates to CASSSPLDRNQETQYF.

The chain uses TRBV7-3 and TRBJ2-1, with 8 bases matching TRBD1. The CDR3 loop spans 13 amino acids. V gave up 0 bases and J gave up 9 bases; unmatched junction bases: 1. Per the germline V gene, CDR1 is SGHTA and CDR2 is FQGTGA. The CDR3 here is CASSLTTGVEQFF. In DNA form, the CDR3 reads TGTGCCAGCAGCTTAACGACAGGGGTTGAGCAGTTCTTC. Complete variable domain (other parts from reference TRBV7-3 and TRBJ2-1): GAGVSQTPSNKVTEKGKYVELRCDPISGHTALYWYRQSLGQGPEFLIYFQGTGAADDSGLPNDRFFAVRPEGSVSTLKIQRTERGDSAVYLCASSLTTGVEQFFGPGTRLTVL.

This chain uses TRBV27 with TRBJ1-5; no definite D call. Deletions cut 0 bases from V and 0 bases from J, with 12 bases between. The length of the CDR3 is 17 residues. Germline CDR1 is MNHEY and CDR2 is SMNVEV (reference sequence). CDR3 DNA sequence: TGTGCCAGCAGTTTATCTTACAGCCCATATAGCAATCAGCCCCAGCATTTT. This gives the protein CASSLSYSPYSNQPQHF.

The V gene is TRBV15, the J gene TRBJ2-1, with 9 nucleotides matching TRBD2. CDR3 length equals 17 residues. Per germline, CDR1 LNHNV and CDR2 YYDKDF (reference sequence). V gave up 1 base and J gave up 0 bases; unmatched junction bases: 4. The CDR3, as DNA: TGTGCCACCAGCAGAGGGCTAGCGGGACTCTCCTACAATGAGCAGTTCTTC. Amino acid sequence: CATSRGLAGLSYNEQFF.